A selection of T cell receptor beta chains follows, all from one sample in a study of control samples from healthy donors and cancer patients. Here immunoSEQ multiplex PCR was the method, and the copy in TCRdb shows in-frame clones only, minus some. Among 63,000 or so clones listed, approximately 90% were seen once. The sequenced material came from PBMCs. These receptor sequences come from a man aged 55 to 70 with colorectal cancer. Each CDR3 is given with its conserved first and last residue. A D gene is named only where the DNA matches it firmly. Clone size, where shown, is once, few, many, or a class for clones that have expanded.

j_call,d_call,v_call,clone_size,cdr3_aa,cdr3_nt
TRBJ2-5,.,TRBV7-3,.,CASSLLGGRETQYF,TGTGCCAGCAGCTTACTTGGGGGACGGGAGACCCAGTACTTC
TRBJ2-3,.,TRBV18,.,CASSPIPGRAMDF,TGTGCCAGCTCACCAATTCCGGGACGAGCGATGGATTTT
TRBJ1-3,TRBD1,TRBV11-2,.,CASSSRPRDREGNTIYF,TGTGCCAGCAGCTCTCGCCCTCGGGACAGGGAAGGAAACACCATATATTTT
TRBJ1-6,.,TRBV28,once,CASGGGGENSPLHF,TGTGCCAGCGGGGGAGGGGGTGAGAATTCACCCCTCCACTTT
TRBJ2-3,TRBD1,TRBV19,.,CASSGLGTVDTQYF,TGTGCCAGTAGTGGCCTTGGGACAGTAGATACGCAGTATTTT
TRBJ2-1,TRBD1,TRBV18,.,CASSGTGAGNEQFF,TGTGCCAGCTCGGGGACAGGGGCTGGGAATGAGCAGTTCTTC
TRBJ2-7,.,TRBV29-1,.,CSVVVSTSYEQYF,TGCAGCGTTGTAGTTTCAACCTCCTACGAGCAGTACTTC
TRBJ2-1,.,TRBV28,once,CASSEIRGPQFF,TGTGCCAGCAGTGAGATCAGGGGTCCGCAGTTCTTC
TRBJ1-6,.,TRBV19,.,CASSPKGVNNSPLHF,TGTGCCAGTAGCCCGAAGGGCGTTAATAATTCACCCCTCCACTTT
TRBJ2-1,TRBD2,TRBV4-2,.,CASSPQGGRGGRDEQFF,TGTGCCAGCAGCCCCCAAGGGGGGCGGGGGGGCAGGGATGAGCAGTTCTTC
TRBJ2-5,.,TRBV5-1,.,CASSLGQIQETQYF,TGCGCCAGCAGCTTGGGACAGATTCAAGAGACCCAGTACTTC
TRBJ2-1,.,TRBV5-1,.,CASSLGGRGHNEQFF,TGCGCCAGCAGCTTGGGGGGCAGGGGCCACAATGAGCAGTTCTTC
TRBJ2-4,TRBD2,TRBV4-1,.,CASSQGFGWARGKERNIQYF,TGCGCCAGCAGCCAAGGGTTCGGTTGGGCGCGGGGGAAAGAAAGGAACATTCAGTACTTC
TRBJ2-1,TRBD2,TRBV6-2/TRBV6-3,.,CASTPGGGNYNEQFF,TGTGCCAGCACCCCGGGCGGGGGAAACTACAATGAGCAGTTCTTC
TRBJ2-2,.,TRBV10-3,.,CAISALTGELFF,TGTGCCATCAGTGCCCTAACCGGGGAGCTGTTTTTT
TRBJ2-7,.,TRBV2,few,CASSERSGVFYEQYF,TGTGCCAGCAGTGAACGGTCTGGGGTATTCTACGAGCAGTACTTC
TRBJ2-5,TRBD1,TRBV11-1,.,CASSLAGDRGTQYF,TGTGCCAGCAGCTTAGCTGGCGACAGGGGGACCCAGTACTTC
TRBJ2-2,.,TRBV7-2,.,CASSLGSMNTGELFF,TGTGCCAGCAGCTTGGGAAGCATGAACACCGGGGAGCTGTTTTTT
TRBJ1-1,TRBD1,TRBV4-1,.,CASSHKTQGRYTEAFF,TGCGCCAGCAGCCACAAAACACAGGGGCGATACACTGAAGCTTTCTTT
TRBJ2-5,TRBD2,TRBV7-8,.,CASRSGTSVETQYF,TGTGCCAGCAGGTCCGGGACTAGCGTGGAGACCCAGTACTTC
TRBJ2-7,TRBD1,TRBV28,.,CASSSQGRSEQYF,TGTGCCAGCAGTTCACAGGGGCGAAGCGAGCAGTACTTC
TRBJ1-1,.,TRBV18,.,CASSPSKGISGNAEAFF,TGTGCCAGCTCACCAAGTAAAGGTATCTCCGGAAACGCTGAAGCTTTCTTT
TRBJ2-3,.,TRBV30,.,CAWSVRPRLRTDTQYF,TGTGCCTGGAGTGTACGCCCCAGGTTGAGGACAGATACGCAGTATTTT
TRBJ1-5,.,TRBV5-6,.,CASSLKGLEPQHF,TGTGCCAGCAGCTTGAAAGGGCTCGAGCCCCAGCATTTT
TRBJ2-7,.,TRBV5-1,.,CASSLVETSSTYEQYF,TGCGCCAGCAGCTTGGTAGAGACATCCTCCACCTACGAGCAGTACTTC
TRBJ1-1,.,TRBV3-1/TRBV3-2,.,CASSSLRRLNTEAFF,TGTGCCAGCAGCAGCCTCCGCCGGTTGAACACTGAAGCTTTCTTT
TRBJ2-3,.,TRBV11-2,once,CASSISGATDTQYF,TGTGCCAGCAGCATATCCGGGGCCACAGATACGCAGTATTTT
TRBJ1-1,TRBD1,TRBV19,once,CASSARPQGANTEAFF,TGTGCCAGTAGTGCCCGCCCCCAGGGGGCGAACACTGAAGCTTTCTTT
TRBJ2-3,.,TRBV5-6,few,CASSFLLRQRTDTQYF,TGTGCCAGCAGCTTCCTTTTGAGACAAAGGACAGATACGCAGTATTTT
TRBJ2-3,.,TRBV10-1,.,CASSERGKGVGRDTQYF,TGCGCCAGCAGTGAGAGGGGGAAGGGTGTAGGAAGGGATACGCAGTATTTT
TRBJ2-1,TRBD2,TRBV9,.,CASSLDPAGDNEQFF,TGTGCCAGCAGCCTCGATCCAGCGGGGGACAATGAGCAGTTCTTC
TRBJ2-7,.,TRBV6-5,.,CASRPGRSSYEQYF,TGTGCCAGCCGCCCGGGACGTAGCTCCTACGAGCAGTACTTC
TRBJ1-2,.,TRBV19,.,CASTPLGTFNYGYTF,TGTGCCAGTACCCCCCTCGGGACTTTTAACTATGGCTACACCTTC
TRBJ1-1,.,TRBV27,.,CASSNSRRGTEAFF,TGTGCCAGCAGTAACTCACGTCGGGGCACTGAAGCTTTCTTT
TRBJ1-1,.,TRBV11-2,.,CASSLGGNTARTEAFF,TGTGCCAGCAGCTTAGGAGGGAATACCGCCCGCACTGAAGCTTTCTTT
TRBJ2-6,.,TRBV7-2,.,CASSWGFPGANVLTF,TGTGCCAGCAGCTGGGGGTTCCCTGGGGCCAACGTCCTGACTTTC
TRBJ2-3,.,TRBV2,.,CASSLASSTDTQYF,TGTGCCAGCTCATTGGCCTCTAGCACAGATACGCAGTATTTT
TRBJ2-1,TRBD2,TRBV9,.,CASSVGLAGRNEQFF,TGTGCCAGCAGCGTCGGCCTAGCGGGGAGGAATGAGCAGTTCTTC
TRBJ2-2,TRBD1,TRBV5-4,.,CASSIPTGNGELFF,TGTGCCAGCAGCATACCGACAGGGAACGGGGAGCTGTTTTTT
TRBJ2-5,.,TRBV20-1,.,CSASDPFGLETQYF,TGCAGTGCTAGTGACCCGTTCGGTCTAGAGACCCAGTACTTC
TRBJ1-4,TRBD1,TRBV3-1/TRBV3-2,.,CASQARDRGEKLFF,TGTGCCAGTCAGGCCCGGGACAGGGGGGAAAAACTGTTTTTT
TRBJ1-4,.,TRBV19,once,CASSISANEKLFF,TGTGCCAGTAGTATATCGGCCAACGAAAAACTGTTTTTT
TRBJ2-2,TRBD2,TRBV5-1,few,CASTPRGGAAGELFF,TGCGCCAGCACCCCTCGGGGAGGGGCGGCCGGGGAGCTGTTTTTT
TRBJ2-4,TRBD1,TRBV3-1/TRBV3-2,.,CASSRSGTGGRVGKNIQYF,TGTGCCAGCAGCCGAAGTGGGACAGGGGGCCGGGTAGGCAAAAACATTCAGTACTTC
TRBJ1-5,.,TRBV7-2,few,CASSLGVGSPGPQHF,TGTGCCAGCAGCTTAGGAGTGGGGTCCCCAGGGCCCCAGCATTTT
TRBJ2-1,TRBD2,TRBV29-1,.,CSVEDTGGYNEQFF,TGCAGCGTTGAAGATACGGGGGGCTACAATGAGCAGTTCTTC
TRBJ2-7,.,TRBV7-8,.,CASTYGRGTYEQYF,TGTGCCAGCACATATGGACGGGGAACCTACGAGCAGTACTTC
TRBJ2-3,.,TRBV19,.,CASKLGGGTDTQYF,TGTGCCAGTAAGCTGGGAGGCGGCACAGATACGCAGTATTTT
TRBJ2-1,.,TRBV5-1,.,CASSLGRLSPYNEQFF,TGCGCCAGCAGCTTGGGGAGACTATCTCCCTACAATGAGCAGTTCTTC
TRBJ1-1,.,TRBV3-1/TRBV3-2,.,CASSQGRNTEAFF,TGTGCCAGCAGCCAAGGGAGGAACACTGAAGCTTTCTTT